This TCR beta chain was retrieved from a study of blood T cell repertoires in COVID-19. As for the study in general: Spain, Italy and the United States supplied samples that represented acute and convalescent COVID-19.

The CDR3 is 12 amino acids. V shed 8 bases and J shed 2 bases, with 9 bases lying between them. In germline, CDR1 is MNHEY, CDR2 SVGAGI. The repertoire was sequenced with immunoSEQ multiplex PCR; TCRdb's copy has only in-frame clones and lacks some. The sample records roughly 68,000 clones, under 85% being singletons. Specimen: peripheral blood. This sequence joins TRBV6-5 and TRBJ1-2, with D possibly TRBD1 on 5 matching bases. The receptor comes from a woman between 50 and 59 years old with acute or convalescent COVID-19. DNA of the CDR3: TGTGCCAGCGGGGGGATAAACTATGGCTACACCTTC. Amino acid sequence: CASGGINYGYTF.